Following are 17 T cell receptor beta chains from one sample sequenced in a study of CD8+ T cells in alopecia areata. Treatment noted: oral pan-JAK inhibitor, 5-10 mg twice daily. In each case, RNA was isolated and then reverse transcribed into cDNA as the sequencing template. Some clones are missing from TCRdb's copy, which holds only in-frame ones; the method was immunoSEQ multiplex PCR. The sample has over 70,000 clones; around two thirds are singletons. The sample consisted of CD8+ T cells sorted from blood, taken at week 24, from a patient treated with tofacitinib. All receptors derive from a human donor with alopecia areata.

This chain joins TRBV27 and TRBJ2-3, with D perhaps TRBD1 (5 bases). Trimming took 4 bases from V and 2 from J, leaving 7 bases between them. Germline V gene sequence: CDR1 MNHEY, CDR2 SMNVEV (reference sequence). The CDR3 is 13 residues long. The CDR3 DNA reads TGTGCCAGCAGTTGGGGCATCACAGATACGCAGTATTTT. Its protein product is CASSWGITDTQYF.

The chain recombines TRBV4-1 with TRBJ2-1; 9 bases fit TRBD2. This CDR3 spans 17 amino acids. J was trimmed by 0 bases and V by 7 bases; bases with no gene match: 10. Per germline, CDR1 MGHRA and CDR2 YSYEKL. CDR3 DNA: TGCGCCAGCAATGAGGTAGCGGGGGTTACCTCCTACAATGAGCAGTTCTTC. Its translation is CASNEVAGVTSYNEQFF.

This sequence joins TRBV27 and TRBJ2-3; the D is unclear. The CDR3 has 15 residues. Germline CDR1 MNHEY, CDR2 SMNVEV (reference sequence). Trimming removed 6 bases from V and 1 base from J, with 14 bases in between. The CDR3 loop is CASRSTGGRTDTQYF. The CDR3 DNA follows: TGTGCCAGCAGATCCACCGGCGGCCGCACAGATACGCAGTATTTT.

This clone was seen only a few times. The gene calls are TRBV6-6 and TRBJ1-3, with TRBD1 matching over 10 bases. J lost 4 bases, V lost 6 bases, and 9 bases had no gene match. This CDR3 spans 16 amino acids. Germline CDR1 and CDR2: MNHNY and SVGAGI (reference sequence). For the CDR3, the DNA is TGTGCCAGCAGGTCCGGGACAGGGGCCCCCGGAAACACCATATATTTT. Its protein product is CASRSGTGAPGNTIYF.

The chain couples TRBV12-5 to TRBJ2-5; 9 bases fit TRBD2. Germline-derived CDR1 and CDR2 are LGHNT and FRNRAP. The V and J ends lost 1 base and 3 bases, in that order; junction bases with no gene match: 9. The CDR3 is 17 residues long. CDR3 bases: TGTGCTAGTGGTTTGGACCCTCTGGCGGGAGGGGAAGAGACCCAGTACTTC. It encodes CASGLDPLAGGEETQYF.

This clone was picked up a small number of times. The DNA of the CDR3 is TGTGCCAGCAGCCCCATGGCGGGGGGGAGCTCCTACGAGCAGTACTTC. This codes for CASSPMAGGSSYEQYF. The chain employs TRBV9 and TRBJ2-7, with 9 bases aligning to TRBD2. Germline CDR1 and CDR2: SGDLS and YYNGEE. The trim removed 4 bases at V and 0 bases at J, leaving 8 bases unmatched. The CDR3 runs 16 residues.

This chain joins TRBV6-5 and TRBJ2-7, with no clear D. There are 13 residues in the CDR3. Trimming pared 10 bases from V and 6 bases from J, leaving 19 bases between. Germline V CDR1 and CDR2: MNHEY, SVGAGI. The CDR3 here is CATNGAPQGEQYF. The CDR3 bases are TGTGCCACGAATGGCGCCCCACAAGGCGAGCAGTACTTC.

V gene TRBV7-2 combines with J gene TRBJ1-1; TRBD1 aligns across 7 bases. This CDR3 has 14 amino acids. The germline V gene encodes CDR1 SGHTA and CDR2 FQGNSA. J lost 4 bases, V lost 4 bases, and 6 bases had no gene match. The CDR3 coding sequence is TGTGCCAGCAGCTCGACACAGGGGCTCACTGAAGCTTTCTTT. It translates to CASSSTQGLTEAFF. The full variable domain, its missing parts supplied by reference TRBV7-2 and TRBJ1-1, is GAGVSQSPSNKVTEKGKDVELRCDPISGHTALYWYRQSLGQGLEFLIYFQGNSAPDKSGLPSDRFSAERTGGSVSTLTIQRTQQEDSAVYLCASSSTQGLTEAFFGQGTRLTVV.

The chain has TRBV27 and TRBJ1-1, with D possibly being TRBD1 (5 bases). Germline CDR1 reads MNHEY; CDR2 reads SMNVEV (reference sequence). V lost 5 bases and J lost 0, with 13 bases in between. This CDR3 is 15 amino acids long. The CDR3 is CASSTSDSLNTEAFF. The DNA for the CDR3 is TGTGCCAGCAGTACTTCCGACAGCCTGAACACTGAAGCTTTCTTT.

J is TRBJ2-7 and V is TRBV27; TRBD1 agrees at 12 bases. Germline V gene data show CDR1 as MNHEY and CDR2 as SMNVEV (reference sequence). The CDR3 runs 16 residues. Unmatched junction bases numbered 7, after V lost 5 bases and J lost 2 bases. The CDR3 loop is CASSPLGQGATYEQYF. The CDR3, as DNA: TGTGCCAGCAGTCCCTTGGGACAGGGGGCGACCTACGAGCAGTACTTC.

The gene calls are TRBV7-9 and TRBJ2-3; D gene unclear. In germline, CDR1 is SEHNR, CDR2 FQNEAQ (reference sequence). V lost 5 bases and J 0 bases, leaving 9 bases between the germline ends. There are 14 residues in the CDR3. CDR3 DNA: TGTGCCAGCAGCGACTTCAGCAGCACAGATACGCAGTATTTT. Its translation: CASSDFSSTDTQYF.

This clone was seen more than once but under ten times. The chain is built from TRBV7-9 and TRBJ2-3; D remains ambiguous. Germline CDR1 reads SEHNR; CDR2 reads FQNEAQ (reference sequence). The CDR3 is 14 amino acids. Trimming removed 5 bases at V and 0 bases at J, with 9 bases between. The CDR3 reads CASSPVTSTDTQYF. The CDR3 DNA sequence: TGTGCCAGCAGCCCGGTTACTAGCACAGATACGCAGTATTTT. Full variable domain (rest looked up from reference TRBV7-9 and TRBJ2-3): DTGVSQNPRHKITKRGQNVTFRCDPISEHNRLYWYRQTLGQGPEFLTYFQNEAQLEKSRLLSDRFSAERPKGSFSTLEIQRTEQGDSAMYLCASSPVTSTDTQYFGPGTRLTVL.

The CDR3 DNA reads as TGTGCCAGCAGCTTTCGGTTAACCGGTATCAATGAAGCTTTCTTT. Amino acids: CASSFRLTGINEAFF. V is TRBV5-6 and J is TRBJ1-1; no firm D call. The CDR3 covers 15 residues. In germline, CDR1 is SGHDT, CDR2 YYEEEE. V was clipped by 2 bases and J by 7 bases, with 18 bases between them.

The chain is built from TRBV9 and TRBJ2-7; 9 nucleotides agree with TRBD2. Germline V gives CDR1 SGDLS, CDR2 YYNGEE. V lost 0 bases to trimming and J lost 0 bases; unmatched junction nucleotides: 7. This CDR3 is 17 amino acids long. Written as DNA, the CDR3 is TGTGCCAGCAGCGTAGCGGCTAGCGGGACCAGCTCCTACGAGCAGTACTTC. Its translation is CASSVAASGTSSYEQYF.

The chain links TRBV11-2 to TRBJ2-1; TRBD2 agrees at 10 bases. Germline CDR1 reads SGHAT; CDR2 reads FQNNGV. The CDR3 runs to 14 residues. The junction had 7 bases not matched to a gene; V was cut back by 5 bases and J by 9 bases. This CDR3 reads CASSVAGGRGEQFF. Here the CDR3 DNA reads TGTGCCAGCAGCGTAGCGGGAGGCCGGGGTGAGCAGTTCTTC.

The chain carries TRBV25-1 and TRBJ2-7, with 9 nucleotides matching TRBD1. The CDR3 has 13 amino acids. Germline values: CDR1 MGHDK, CDR2 SYGVNS. The V and J ends lost 7 bases and 2 bases, in that order; junction bases with no gene match: 3. DNA of the CDR3: TGTGCCAGCAAAGGGACAGGGACCTACGAGCAGTACTTC. Its translation: CASKGTGTYEQYF.

The J gene is TRBJ2-1, the V gene TRBV6-5; D gene unclear. The CDR3 length is 13 residues. Trimming took 0 bases from V and 8 from J, leaving 8 bases between them. CDR1 is MNHEY and CDR2 is SVGAGI in the germline V gene. CDR3 amino acids: CASSYSKAHEQFF. In DNA, the CDR3 is TGTGCCAGCAGTTACTCGAAGGCCCATGAGCAGTTCTTC.